Listed below are T cell receptor beta chains from one sample, sequenced in a study of blood T cell repertoires in COVID-19. TCRdb's copy holds only in-frame clones and misses some; the assay was immunoSEQ multiplex PCR. The sample lists about 120,000 clones; 84% were seen once. The sample was PBMCs or T cells enriched from blood (not recorded which). These TCRs come from a woman aged 25 to 45 who had recovered from COVID-19. Each CDR3 is given with its conserved first and last residue. The order of the fields is J gene, clone size, CDR3 length, V gene, D gene, CDR3 protein, CDR3 DNA. D genes are given only for firm matches. The size field is filled for only some rows; it gives once, few, many or a size class.

TRBJ2-2 . 15 TRBV2 TRBD1 CASGEQKGATGELFF TGTGCCAGCGGTGAACAGAAGGGGGCCACCGGGGAGCTGTTTTTT
TRBJ1-1 . 15 TRBV7-3 TRBD1 CASSLRAGGNTEAFF TGTGCCAGCAGCCTCCGGGCAGGGGGGAACACTGAAGCTTTCTTT
TRBJ2-7 once 15 TRBV25-1 . CASSQRGANSYEQYF TGTGCCAGCAGTCAACGGGGGGCCAACTCCTACGAGCAGTACTTC
TRBJ2-7 . 15 TRBV11-1 . CASSLLVRGKYEQYF TGTGCCAGCAGCCTCTTGGTCAGGGGCAAATACGAGCAGTACTTC
TRBJ2-1 . 14 TRBV20-1 TRBD2 CSASLLAGAGEQFF TGCAGTGCTAGTTTACTAGCGGGAGCGGGTGAGCAGTTCTTC
TRBJ1-2 . 11 TRBV20-1 TRBD1 CRTQGPYGYTF TGCAGAACACAGGGGCCCTATGGCTACACCTTC
TRBJ1-6 . 15 TRBV6-5 . CASSYGPGGNSPLHF TGTGCCAGCAGTTACGGACCAGGAGGGAATTCACCCCTCCACTTT
TRBJ2-3 . 19 TRBV13 TRBD2 CASSLGATSGSIRRDTQYF TGTGCCAGCAGCTTAGGTGCGACTAGCGGATCCATCCGTAGAGATACGCAGTATTTT
TRBJ2-3 . 14 TRBV5-4 . CASSWDLDTDTQYF TGTGCCAGCAGCTGGGACTTAGACACAGATACGCAGTATTTT
TRBJ1-2 . 14 TRBV21-1 . CASSKDRAVGGYTF TGTGCCAGCAGCAAAGACAGGGCGGTAGGAGGCTACACCTTC
TRBJ2-3 . 11 TRBV7-2 . CASSSSYTQYF TGTGCCAGCAGCTCTAGCTATACGCAGTATTTT
TRBJ1-6 . 15 TRBV9 . CASSVATGYNSPLHF TGTGCCAGCAGCGTAGCTACAGGGTATAATTCACCCCTCCACTTT
TRBJ1-6 . 15 TRBV4-3 TRBD1 CASSPRQGANSPLHF TGCGCCAGCAGCCCACGACAGGGGGCAAATTCACCCCTCCACTTT
TRBJ1-2 . 13 TRBV2 TRBD1 CASRTQGGNGYTF TGTGCCAGCAGAACACAGGGGGGGAATGGCTACACCTTC
TRBJ1-5 . 13 TRBV11-2 . CASSLDQGQPQHF TGTGCCAGCAGCTTAGATCAGGGACAGCCCCAGCATTTT
TRBJ2-1 . 16 TRBV3-1/TRBV3-2 . CASSQDSIPLYNEQFF TGTGCCAGCAGCCAAGATAGCATTCCACTCTACAATGAGCAGTTCTTC
TRBJ2-1 . 14 TRBV7-8 TRBD2 CASSRAGGQYEQFF TGTGCCAGCAGCCGAGCGGGAGGTCAGTATGAGCAGTTCTTC
TRBJ1-2 . 16 TRBV7-2 TRBD1 CASSSSLRTGTYGYTF TGTGCCAGCAGCTCCAGTCTCCGGACAGGGACGTATGGCTACACCTTC
TRBJ1-5 few 15 TRBV4-1 TRBD1 CASSREGTVHQPQHF TGCGCCAGCAGCCGCGAAGGGACAGTTCATCAGCCCCAGCATTTT
TRBJ2-7 . 18 TRBV10-1 TRBD2 CASSEFSGTSGKVGEQYF TGCGCCAGCAGTGAGTTTTCGGGGACTAGCGGGAAGGTTGGCGAGCAGTACTTC
TRBJ2-1 . 17 TRBV7-2 TRBD1 CASRQNPLVGQGNEQFF TGTGCCAGCAGACAAAACCCTTTAGTGGGACAGGGGAATGAGCAGTTCTTC
TRBJ1-3 . 19 TRBV4-3 TRBD1 CASSRDRGASFFSGNTIYF TGCGCCAGCAGCCGCGACAGGGGAGCCTCCTTTTTCTCTGGAAACACCATATATTTT
TRBJ1-2 . 15 TRBV21-1 . CASSTTIRVYNGYTF TGTGCCAGCAGCACAACGATCAGGGTCTATAATGGCTACACCTTC
TRBJ2-1 few 13 TRBV28 . CASSFETVFEQFF TGTGCCAGCAGTTTTGAGACAGTGTTTGAGCAGTTCTTC
TRBJ2-5 . 13 TRBV5-4 . CASSRRAGETQYF TGTGCCAGCAGCCGGCGGGCCGGAGAGACCCAGTACTTC
TRBJ1-6 . 15 TRBV7-9 TRBD1 CASNTGQGANSPLHF TGTGCCAGCAACACCGGACAGGGGGCTAATTCACCCCTCCACTTT
TRBJ1-6 few 16 TRBV7-2 . CASSPRGGSYYGTLHF TGTGCCAGCAGCCCCCGGGGTGGCAGCTACTATGGGACCCTCCACTTT
TRBJ2-2 . 15 TRBV6-6 TRBD2 CASSPGGAGAGELFF TGTGCCAGCAGCCCCGGGGGAGCGGGAGCCGGGGAGCTGTTTTTT
TRBJ1-1 . 13 TRBV27 TRBD1 CASSFTGGAEAFF TGTGCCAGCAGTTTCACAGGGGGCGCTGAAGCTTTCTTT
TRBJ1-2 . 15 TRBV27 . CASTPEYTGRGGYTF TGTGCCAGCACCCCGGAATACACAGGTCGTGGTGGCTACACCTTC
TRBJ2-4 . 14 TRBV2 . CASQQEVTKNIQYF TGTGCCAGTCAGCAGGAGGTAACCAAAAACATTCAGTACTTC
TRBJ2-7 . 11 TRBV20-1 TRBD1 CSARDWDRAHF TGCAGTGCTAGAGATTGGGACAGGGCCCACTTC
TRBJ2-2 . 15 TRBV3-1/TRBV3-2 . CASSQAGFNTGELFF TGTGCCAGCAGCCAAGCGGGATTTAACACCGGGGAGCTGTTTTTT
TRBJ2-7 . 16 TRBV4-2 . CASSHPRGKKNGEQYF TGTGCCAGCAGCCACCCCCGAGGTAAAAAAAACGGCGAGCAGTACTTC
TRBJ1-4 . 15 TRBV9 . CASSTGYLTNEKLFF TGTGCCAGCAGCACAGGGTATTTAACTAATGAAAAACTGTTTTTT
TRBJ1-5 . 17 TRBV19 TRBD1 CASSRRDRGHSNQPQHF TGTGCCAGTAGTCGTCGGGACAGGGGACATAGCAATCAGCCCCAGCATTTT
TRBJ2-7 once 17 TRBV15 TRBD2 CATSRDPAGVGHYEQYF TGTGCCACCAGCAGAGATCCCGCGGGGGTAGGACACTACGAGCAGTACTTC
TRBJ2-6 . 18 TRBV2 TRBD2 CASSEGTSGSSGANVLTF TGTGCCAGCAGTGAGGGGACTAGCGGGAGCTCTGGGGCCAACGTCCTGACTTTC
TRBJ2-3 . 16 TRBV29-1 . CSVVGLARTSTDTQYF TGCAGCGTTGTGGGGCTAGCGAGAACTTCCACAGATACGCAGTATTTT
TRBJ2-1 . 16 TRBV5-1 TRBD2 CASSAGLAATINEQFF TGCGCCAGCAGCGCAGGACTAGCGGCAACTATCAATGAGCAGTTCTTC
TRBJ2-7 . 15 TRBV11-2 . CASSLYVISAYEQYF TGTGCCAGCAGCCTCTACGTCATTAGTGCCTACGAGCAGTACTTC
TRBJ1-1 once 14 TRBV5-1 . CASSSGHTNTEAFF TGCGCCAGCAGCTCGGGACACACGAACACTGAAGCTTTCTTT
TRBJ2-2 . 18 TRBV19 TRBD2 CASSPRTGTSGNTGELFF TGTGCCAGTAGTCCCCGGACAGGGACTAGCGGGAACACCGGGGAGCTGTTTTTT